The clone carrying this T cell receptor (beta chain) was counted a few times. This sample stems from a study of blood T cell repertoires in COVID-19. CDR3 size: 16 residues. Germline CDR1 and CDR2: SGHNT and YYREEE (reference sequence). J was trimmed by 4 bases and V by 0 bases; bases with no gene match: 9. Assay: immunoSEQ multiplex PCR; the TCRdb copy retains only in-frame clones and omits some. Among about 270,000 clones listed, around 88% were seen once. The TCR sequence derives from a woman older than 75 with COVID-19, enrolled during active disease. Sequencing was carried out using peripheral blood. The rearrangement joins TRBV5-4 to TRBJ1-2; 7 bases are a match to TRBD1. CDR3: CASSLAGAWDSYGYTF. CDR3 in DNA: TGTGCCAGCAGCTTGGCCGGGGCCTGGGACAGCTATGGCTACACCTTC.